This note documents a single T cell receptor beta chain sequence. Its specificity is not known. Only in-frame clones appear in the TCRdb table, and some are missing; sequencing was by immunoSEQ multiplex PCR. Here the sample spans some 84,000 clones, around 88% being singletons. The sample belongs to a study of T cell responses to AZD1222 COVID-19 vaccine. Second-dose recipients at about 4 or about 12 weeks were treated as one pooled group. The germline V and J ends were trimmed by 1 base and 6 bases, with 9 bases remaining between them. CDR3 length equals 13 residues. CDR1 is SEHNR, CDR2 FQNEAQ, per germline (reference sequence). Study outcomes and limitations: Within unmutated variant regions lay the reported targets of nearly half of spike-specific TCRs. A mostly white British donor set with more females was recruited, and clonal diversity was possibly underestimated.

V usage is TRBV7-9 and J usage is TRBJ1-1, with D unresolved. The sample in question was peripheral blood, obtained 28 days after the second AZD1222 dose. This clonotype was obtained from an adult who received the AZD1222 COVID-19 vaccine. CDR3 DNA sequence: TGTGCCAGCAGCTTAGGTTTCGAGGCTGAAGCTTTCTTT. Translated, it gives CASSLGFEAEAFF.